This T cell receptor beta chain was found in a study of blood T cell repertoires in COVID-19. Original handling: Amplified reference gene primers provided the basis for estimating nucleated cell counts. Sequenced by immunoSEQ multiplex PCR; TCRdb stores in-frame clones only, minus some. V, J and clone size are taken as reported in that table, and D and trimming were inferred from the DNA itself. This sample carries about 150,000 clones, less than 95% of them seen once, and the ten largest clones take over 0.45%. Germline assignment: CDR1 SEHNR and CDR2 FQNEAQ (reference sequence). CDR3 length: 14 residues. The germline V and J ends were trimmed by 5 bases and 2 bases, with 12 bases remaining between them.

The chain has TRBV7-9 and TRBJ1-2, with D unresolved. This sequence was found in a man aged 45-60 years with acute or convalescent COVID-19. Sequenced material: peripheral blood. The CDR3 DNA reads TGTGCCAGCAGCGCGACAACGGTGAACTATGGCTACACCTTC. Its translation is CASSATTVNYGYTF.